The 8 T cell receptor beta chains given below trace back to one sample, sequenced in a study of cytomegalovirus exposure and HLA in healthy donors (dated by TCRdb to about 2017). Library generation was performed with the immunoSEQ multiplex PCR assay. A mixture of 60 forward primers for TCR Vbeta segments and 13 reverse primers for TCR Jbeta segments was used in the multiplex PCR. As stored in TCRdb, this immuneACCESS dataset retains in-frame rearrangements with V and J assigned. A fraction of the clones does not appear; measured against another copy, unresolved V genes explain less than half of the discrepancy, and the remainder lacks a known reason. The table for this sample lists 75,000 to 95,000 clones; approximately 84% of them were counted only once. The biggest ten clones account for 2.1% of the sample. Source material: PBMCs. The receptors here all came from a man aged 18 to 30 in good health and CMV-seronegative.

This clone was recorded only once. A read error may account for a junction end that differs from germline. The genes are TRBV7-9 and TRBJ1-1; unclear D gene. CDR1 and CDR2 from the germline V gene are SEHNR and FQNEAQ (reference sequence). CDR3 length: 12 residues. This CDR3 is CSSSFDGVRAFF. The CDR3 DNA reads as TGTTCCAGCAGCTTCGACGGGGTGAGAGCTTTCTTT.

The chain combines TRBV29-1 with TRBJ2-5, with 7 bases aligning to TRBD1. This CDR3 comprises 13 residues. Germline V gene data show CDR1 as SQVTM and CDR2 as ANQGSEA. After removal of 7 bases from V and 4 bases from J, the junction contained 9 bases not matched to a gene. CDR3 region: CSGDRQGGETQYF. The CDR3 nucleotides are TGCAGCGGGGACAGACAGGGTGGAGAGACCCAGTACTTC.

This clone came up many times. This chain links TRBV25-1 with TRBJ2-1, with D perhaps matching TRBD2 (6 bases). The CDR3 extends over 12 amino acids. The ends were cut back, 4 bases at V and 9 bases at J, with 10 bases in the middle. The V gene's germline CDR1 is MGHDK and CDR2 SYGVNS. In DNA, the CDR3 is TGTGCCAGCAGTGGACTAGTGCCTGAGCAGTTCTTC. Translated: CASSGLVPEQFF.

Only a few counts were recorded for this clone. The gene calls are TRBV11-2 and TRBJ2-7; TRBD2 matches at 8 bases. From germline, CDR1 is SGHAT and CDR2 FQNNGV. This CDR3 spans 14 amino acids. Trimming at V came to 3 bases and at J to 7 bases, leaving 8 bases not matched to a gene. DNA for the CDR3: TGTGCCAGCAGCTTTTTGCGGGAGGCGGGGGAGCAGTACTTC. Its protein product is CASSFLREAGEQYF.

J is TRBJ2-3 and V is TRBV6-5; 7 bases agree with TRBD1. The junction had 5 bases not matched to a gene; V was cut back by 6 bases and J by 2 bases. The germline V gene has CDR1 MNHEY and CDR2 SVGAGI. The CDR3 sequence is 14 residues long. The CDR3 loop reads CASSWGQLTDTQYF. DNA of the CDR3: TGTGCCAGCAGCTGGGGACAGCTCACAGATACGCAGTATTTT.

The rearrangement links TRBV13 to TRBJ2-1, with 8 bases fitting TRBD2. The CDR3 extends over 15 amino acids. Losses at the gene ends were 5 bases for V and 1 base for J; bases not matched to a gene: 4. The germline CDR1 and CDR2 sequences are PRHDT and FYEKMQ (reference sequence). CDR3 sequence reads: CASSLSGKSYNEQFF. The CDR3, as DNA: TGTGCCAGCAGCCTTAGCGGGAAGTCCTACAATGAGCAGTTCTTC. Full variable domain (remainder filled in from reference TRBV13 and TRBJ2-1): AAGVIQSPRHLIKEKRETATLKCYPIPRHDTVYWYQQGPGQDPQFLISFYEKMQSDKGSIPDRFSAQQFSDYHSELNMSSLELGDSALYFCASSLSGKSYNEQFFGPGTRLTVL.

The genes are TRBV21-1 and TRBJ2-2; the table's TRBD2 call for D was not verified on the DNA. TRBV21-1 is flagged as a pseudogene. The CDR3 is 13 residues long. The CDR3 loop is CASGRSNTGELFF. The CDR3 region has the DNA TGTGCCAGCGGGAGATCGAACACCGGGGAGCTGTTTTTT.

This chain connects TRBV5-4 to TRBJ2-7; 12 positions agree with TRBD2. This CDR3 region has 16 residues. Germline CDR1 SGHNT, CDR2 YYREEE (reference sequence). J gave up 2 bases and V 3 bases, and 6 bases lay outside the gene matches. The CDR3, as DNA: TGTGCCAGCAGCTCCTCGACTAGCGGGGGAACCTACGAGCAGTACTTC. Translation gives CASSSSTSGGTYEQYF. Full variable domain (missing parts from reference TRBV5-4 and TRBJ2-7): ETGVTQSPTHLIKTRGQQVTLRCSSQSGHNTVSWYQQALGQGPQFIFQYYREEENGRGNFPPRFSGLQFPNYSSELNVNALELDDSALYLCASSSSTSGGTYEQYFGPGTRLTVT.